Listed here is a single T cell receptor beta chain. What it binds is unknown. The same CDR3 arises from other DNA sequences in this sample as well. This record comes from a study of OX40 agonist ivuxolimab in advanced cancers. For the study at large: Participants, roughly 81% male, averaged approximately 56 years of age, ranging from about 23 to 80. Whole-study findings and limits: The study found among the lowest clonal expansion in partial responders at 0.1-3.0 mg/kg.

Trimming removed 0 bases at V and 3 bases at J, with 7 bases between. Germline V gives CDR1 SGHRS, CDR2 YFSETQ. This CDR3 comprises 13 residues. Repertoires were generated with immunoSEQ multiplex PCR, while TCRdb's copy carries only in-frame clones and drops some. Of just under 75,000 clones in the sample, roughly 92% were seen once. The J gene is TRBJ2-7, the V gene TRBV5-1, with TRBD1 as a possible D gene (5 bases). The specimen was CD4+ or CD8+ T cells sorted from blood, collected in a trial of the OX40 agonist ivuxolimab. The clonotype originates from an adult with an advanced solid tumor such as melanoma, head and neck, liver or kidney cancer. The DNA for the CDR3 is TGCGCCAGCAGCTTGGGACAGAACTACGAGCAGTACTTC. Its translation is CASSLGQNYEQYF. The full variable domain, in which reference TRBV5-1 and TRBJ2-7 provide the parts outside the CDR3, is KAGVTQTPRYLIKTRGQQVTLSCSPISGHRSVSWYQQTPGQGLQFLFEYFSETQRNKGNFPGRFSGRQFSNSRSEMNVSTLELGDSALYLCASSLGQNYEQYFGPGTRLTVT.